The 14 T cell receptor beta chains below were found in one sample sequenced in a study of shared clonotypes between healthy human individuals (dated by TCRdb to about 2020). CD8 naive samples consisted of CD45RO-negative cells that were positively selected for CCR7, yielding a CD45RA+CCR7+ population without TemRA cells. Libraries were constructed by the immunoSEQ multiplex PCR assay. The table comes from immuneACCESS by way of TCRdb, which keeps in-frame sequences with V and J called. Part of the clones is missing from these tables; in studies checked, under half for an unresolved V gene and the rest for unknown reasons. For this sample there are some 2.1 million clones; 93% appear just once. Under 2% of the sample rests with the top ten. Material: naive CD8+ T cells from PBMCs. Sample cell subset or site, as interpreted from the label and publication: CD45RA+CCR7+. These TCRs come from a man aged 18-30 years in good health. Some clones in this sample may be carry-over from other donors' samples.

V usage is TRBV28 and J usage is TRBJ2-1, with D possibly TRBD2 on 6 matching bases. CDR3 length: 13 residues. Looked up from germline, CDR1 is MDHEN and CDR2 is SYDVKM. The V end was cut by 2 bases, the J end by 12 bases, with 14 bases between. CDR3 bases: TGTGCCAGCAGTTTAACTAGCCGCGGAAGGCAGTTCTTC. As protein: CASSLTSRGRQFF.

This rearrangement joins TRBV5-6 to TRBJ2-1, with TRBD2 matching over 7 bases. The CDR3 length is 16 residues. Per the germline V gene, CDR1 is SGHDT and CDR2 is YYEEEE. After removal of 6 bases from V and 7 bases from J, the junction contained 16 bases not matched to a gene. CDR3 region: CASTEVMGGTRNEQFF. The CDR3 nucleotides are TGTGCCAGCACGGAGGTCATGGGAGGGACGAGAAATGAGCAGTTCTTC.

This sequence joins TRBV7-8 and TRBJ1-1, with D maybe TRBD1 (6 bases). The germline V gene encodes CDR1 SGHVS and CDR2 FQNEAQ. V gave up 2 bases and J gave up 7 bases, with 14 bases separating them. There are 14 residues in the CDR3. CDR3 residues: CASSLIGTTHEAFF. Written as DNA, the CDR3 is TGTGCCAGCAGCTTAATAGGGACAACGCATGAAGCTTTCTTT.

This clone has only one observation. The chain has TRBV4-2 and TRBJ2-7; no reliable D call. The CDR3 extends over 15 amino acids. CDR1 is LGHNA and CDR2 is YNFKEQ in the germline V gene. The V end lost 1 base, the J end lost 2 bases, and 12 bases lay between the germline ends. CDR3 nucleotides: TGTGCCAGCAGCCAAGGGGCTAGTAAAGCCTACGAGCAGTACTTC. Translating gives CASSQGASKAYEQYF.

This chain uses TRBV19 with TRBJ2-7; unclear D gene. V was trimmed by 5 bases and J by 2 bases, leaving 13 bases between them. The CDR3 has 14 amino acids. In germline, CDR1 is LNHDA, CDR2 SQIVND (reference sequence). The DNA of the CDR3 is TGTGCCAGTAGTGGTCCAGGCTTTCCCTACGAGCAGTACTTC. It is translated as CASSGPGFPYEQYF. The whole variable domain, filled in from reference TRBV19 and TRBJ2-7, reads DGGITQSPKYLFRKEGQNVTLSCEQNLNHDAMYWYRQDPGQGLRLIYYSQIVNDFQKGDIAEGYSVSREKKESFPLTVTSAQKNPTAFYLCASSGPGFPYEQYFGPGTRLTVT.

The CDR3 bases are TGCGCCAGCAGGACAGGGGTCAATCAGCCCCAGCATTTT. This sequence encodes CASRTGVNQPQHF. The chain links TRBV10-2 to TRBJ1-5; 8 bases agree with TRBD1. Germline CDR1 WSHSY, CDR2 SAAADI. The junction had 1 base not matched to a gene; V was cut back by 6 bases and J by 3 bases. The length of the CDR3 is 13 residues.

The CDR3 bases are TGCGCCAGCAGCTTGGCTGCTGGGGGCGAGCAGTACTTC. It codes for CASSLAAGGEQYF. The chain has TRBV5-1 and TRBJ2-7; D tentatively reads TRBD1 or TRBD2 (5 bases each). The CDR3 runs to 13 residues. V lost 0 bases, J lost 6 bases, and 10 bases lay in between. Germline V lookup: CDR1 SGHRS, CDR2 YFSETQ.

J is TRBJ2-1 and V is TRBV9, with 16 bases matching TRBD2. CDR3 length equals 20 residues. The J segment lost 2 bases and the V segment lost 4 bases, leaving 12 bases of the junction unmatched. Germline assignment: CDR1 SGDLS and CDR2 YYNGEE. CDR3 protein: CASSSPWGTSGRVTYNEQFF. The CDR3 coding sequence is TGTGCCAGCAGCTCCCCGTGGGGGACTAGCGGGAGGGTCACCTACAATGAGCAGTTCTTC.

The J gene is TRBJ1-2, the V gene TRBV11-2; a weak D match, TRBD1 (6 bases). The CDR3 runs 15 residues. Trimming cost V 4 bases and J 4 bases, with 16 bases left between them. From germline, CDR1 is SGHAT and CDR2 FQNNGV. CDR3 sequence reads: CASSYPPRGGYGYTF. The CDR3 coding sequence is TGTGCCAGCAGCTACCCCCCCAGGGGCGGCTATGGCTACACCTTC.

The gene calls are TRBV9 and TRBJ1-2, with D tentatively TRBD1 (5 bases). V lost 3 bases to trimming and J lost 4 bases, with 25 bases between them. The CDR3 covers 18 residues. Germline CDR1 reads SGDLS; CDR2 reads YYNGEE. The CDR3 spells CASSDSITRSGGLYGYTF. The DNA for the CDR3 is TGTGCCAGCAGCGATTCCATCACGCGGTCCGGGGGTCTCTATGGCTACACCTTC.

This clone showed up just once. The chain links TRBV4-1 to TRBJ2-7; tentative D call: TRBD1 (5 bases). Germline CDR1 reads MGHRA; CDR2 reads YSYEKL. This CDR3 is built from 15 residues. Between the trimmed V and J ends, which lost 4 bases and 5 bases, there was a span of 18 bases. The CDR3: CASSPGLGRAHEQYF. DNA for the CDR3: TGCGCCAGCAGCCCGGGTTTAGGCAGGGCCCACGAGCAGTACTTC.

The sample holds one count of this clone. This rearrangement joins TRBV4-3 to TRBJ1-6, with unresolved D. The ends were cut back, 0 bases at V and 13 bases at J, with 16 bases in the middle. In germline, CDR1 is LGHNA, CDR2 YSLEER. There are 15 residues in the CDR3. This CDR3 reads CASSQDPDGILPLHF. In DNA form, the CDR3 reads TGCGCCAGCAGCCAAGACCCAGACGGGATACTTCCCCTCCACTTT.

The V and J genes are TRBV4-1 and TRBJ2-3; D call uncertain. The V end lost 8 bases, the J end lost 4 bases, and 13 bases lay between the germline ends. This CDR3 has 13 amino acids. Germline values: CDR1 MGHRA, CDR2 YSYEKL. The CDR3 reads CASRADNSDTQYF. As DNA, the CDR3 is TGCGCCAGCCGGGCGGATAACTCAGATACGCAGTATTTT.

The table lists this clone with a count of one. The chain is built from TRBV27 and TRBJ2-7; the match to TRBD1 covers 11 bases. CDR1 and CDR2 from the germline V gene are MNHEY and SMNVEV (reference sequence). The ends lost 10 bases at V and 7 bases at J; junction bases unmatched: 9. The CDR3 totals 13 residues. CDR3 in DNA: TGTGCCACCCGGGACAGGGGGGGCTGGGAGCAGTACTTC. Protein sequence: CATRDRGGWEQYF.